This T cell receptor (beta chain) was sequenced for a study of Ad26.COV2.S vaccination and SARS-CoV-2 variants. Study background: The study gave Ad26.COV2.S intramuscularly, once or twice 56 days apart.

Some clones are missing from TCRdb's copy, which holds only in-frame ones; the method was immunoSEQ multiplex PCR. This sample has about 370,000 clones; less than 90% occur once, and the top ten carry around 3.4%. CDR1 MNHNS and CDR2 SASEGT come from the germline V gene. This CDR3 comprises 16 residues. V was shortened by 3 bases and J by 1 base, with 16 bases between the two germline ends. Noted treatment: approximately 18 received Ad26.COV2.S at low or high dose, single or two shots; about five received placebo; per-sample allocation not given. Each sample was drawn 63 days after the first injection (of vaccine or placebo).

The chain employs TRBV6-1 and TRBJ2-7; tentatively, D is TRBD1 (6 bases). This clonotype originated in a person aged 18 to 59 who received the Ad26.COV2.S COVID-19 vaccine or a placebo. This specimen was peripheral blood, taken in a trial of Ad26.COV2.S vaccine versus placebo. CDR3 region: CASSDTPGQESYEQYF. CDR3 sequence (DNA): TGTGCCAGCAGTGACACCCCGGGACAAGAATCCTACGAGCAGTACTTC.